A selection of T cell receptor beta chains follows, all from one sample in a study of blood T cell repertoires in COVID-19. Generated by immunoSEQ multiplex PCR, the TCRdb table keeps only in-frame clones and is missing some. The sample lists over 150,000 clones; around 85% were seen once. Material: peripheral blood. Every receptor here comes from a man older than 75 with COVID-19, enrolled during active disease. Each CDR3 is given with its conserved first and last residue. The D gene is left open where the match is weak. A clone size is listed for some rows: how often the clone was seen (once, few, many), or a class if it is expanded.

abundance: .
v_gene: TRBV5-4
d_gene: TRBD2
j_gene: TRBJ2-5
CDR3aa: CASSSNSGGGQETQYF
CDR3nt: TGTGCCAGCAGCTCGAATAGCGGGGGGGGACAAGAGACCCAGTACTTC

abundance: .
v_gene: TRBV2
d_gene: TRBD1
j_gene: TRBJ1-5
CDR3aa: CATHGSGGSQPQHF
CDR3nt: TGTGCCACCCACGGGTCAGGGGGTTCTCAGCCCCAGCATTTT

abundance: .
v_gene: TRBV9
d_gene: .
j_gene: TRBJ1-1
CDR3aa: CASSVGEANTEAFF
CDR3nt: TGTGCCAGCAGCGTAGGGGAGGCGAACACTGAAGCTTTCTTT

abundance: .
v_gene: TRBV5-1
d_gene: TRBD2
j_gene: TRBJ2-3
CDR3aa: CASSLELGGADTQYF
CDR3nt: TGCGCCAGCAGCTTGGAATTGGGGGGGGCAGATACGCAGTATTTT

abundance: .
v_gene: TRBV2
d_gene: .
j_gene: TRBJ2-2
CDR3aa: CASSVQGVGGELFF
CDR3nt: TGTGCCAGCAGTGTACAAGGGGTAGGCGGGGAGCTGTTTTTT

abundance: few
v_gene: TRBV10-3
d_gene: .
j_gene: TRBJ1-5
CDR3aa: CAISEWLGNQPQHF
CDR3nt: TGTGCCATCAGTGAGTGGTTAGGCAATCAGCCCCAGCATTTT

abundance: .
v_gene: TRBV20-1
d_gene: .
j_gene: TRBJ2-4
CDR3aa: CSAGRHIQYF
CDR3nt: TGCAGTGCTGGCAGGCACATTCAGTACTTC

abundance: .
v_gene: TRBV7-2
d_gene: TRBD1
j_gene: TRBJ2-1
CDR3aa: CASSLDRGEYNEQFF
CDR3nt: TGTGCCAGCAGCTTGGACAGGGGGGAATACAATGAGCAGTTCTTC

abundance: few
v_gene: TRBV19
d_gene: .
j_gene: TRBJ1-1
CDR3aa: CASSIDLYEGTEAFF
CDR3nt: TGTGCCAGTAGTATAGACCTATACGAGGGAACTGAAGCTTTCTTT

abundance: .
v_gene: TRBV9
d_gene: .
j_gene: TRBJ2-3
CDR3aa: CASSVASGAGTTDTQYF
CDR3nt: TGTGCCAGCAGCGTAGCCTCAGGTGCGGGGACCACAGATACGCAGTATTTT

abundance: .
v_gene: TRBV25-1
d_gene: .
j_gene: TRBJ2-1
CDR3aa: CASSGWAEQFF
CDR3nt: TGTGCCAGCAGTGGGTGGGCTGAGCAGTTCTTC

abundance: .
v_gene: TRBV11-3
d_gene: .
j_gene: TRBJ2-7
CDR3aa: CASSLVSGWDEQYF
CDR3nt: TGTGCCAGCAGCTTAGTGTCAGGGTGGGACGAGCAGTACTTC

abundance: .
v_gene: TRBV4-1
d_gene: TRBD2
j_gene: TRBJ2-1
CDR3aa: CASSPLPPGLAGGWNSGEQFF
CDR3nt: TGCGCCAGCAGCCCCCTCCCACCGGGACTAGCGGGGGGATGGAACTCGGGTGAGCAGTTCTTC

abundance: .
v_gene: TRBV7-2
d_gene: .
j_gene: TRBJ2-5
CDR3aa: CASSPSGGDTQYF
CDR3nt: TGTGCCAGCAGCCCCTCGGGGGGCGATACCCAGTACTTC

abundance: few
v_gene: TRBV24-1
d_gene: .
j_gene: TRBJ1-5
CDR3aa: CATSELGGDANQPQHF
CDR3nt: TGTGCCACCAGTGAACTAGGCGGGGATGCCAATCAGCCCCAGCATTTT

abundance: .
v_gene: TRBV24-1
d_gene: TRBD1
j_gene: TRBJ2-1
CDR3aa: CATSDPGTGFNEQFF
CDR3nt: TGTGCCACCAGTGATCCCGGGACAGGGTTCAATGAGCAGTTCTTC

abundance: .
v_gene: TRBV5-1
d_gene: .
j_gene: TRBJ2-2
CDR3aa: CASSLGGSGELFF
CDR3nt: TGCGCCAGCAGCTTAGGAGGATCCGGGGAGCTGTTTTTT

abundance: .
v_gene: TRBV10-3
d_gene: TRBD1
j_gene: TRBJ1-2
CDR3aa: CAISVFRDSPRVYGYTF
CDR3nt: TGTGCCATCAGTGTCTTCCGGGACAGCCCCAGAGTCTATGGCTACACCTTC

abundance: once
v_gene: TRBV21-1
d_gene: .
j_gene: TRBJ2-7
CDR3aa: CASSKIRQGEREQYF
CDR3nt: TGTGCCAGCAGCAAAATCCGACAGGGAGAGAGGGAGCAGTACTTC

abundance: .
v_gene: TRBV18
d_gene: .
j_gene: TRBJ1-2
CDR3aa: CASSPGHRNYGYTF
CDR3nt: TGTGCCAGCTCACCTGGACACCGGAACTATGGCTACACCTTC

abundance: .
v_gene: TRBV28
d_gene: .
j_gene: TRBJ2-5
CDR3aa: CASRQPGVETQYF
CDR3nt: TGTGCCTCCCGGCAGCCCGGGGTTGAGACCCAGTACTTC

abundance: few
v_gene: TRBV9
d_gene: .
j_gene: TRBJ2-3
CDR3aa: CASSVGAHTDTQYF
CDR3nt: TGTGCCAGCAGCGTAGGGGCTCACACAGATACGCAGTATTTT

abundance: .
v_gene: TRBV19
d_gene: .
j_gene: TRBJ2-7
CDR3aa: CASSGPSGRRGEQYF
CDR3nt: TGTGCCAGTAGTGGTCCGTCGGGCCGTAGGGGCGAGCAGTACTTC

abundance: .
v_gene: TRBV24-1
d_gene: TRBD1
j_gene: TRBJ2-7
CDR3aa: CATSDDSRTGNYEQYF
CDR3nt: TGTGCCACCAGTGATGACTCTCGGACAGGGAATTACGAGCAGTACTTC

abundance: .
v_gene: TRBV28
d_gene: .
j_gene: TRBJ1-5
CDR3aa: CASKNRVYDNQPQHF
CDR3nt: TGTGCCAGCAAAAACAGGGTGTATGACAATCAGCCCCAGCATTTT

abundance: .
v_gene: TRBV6-5
d_gene: TRBD1
j_gene: TRBJ1-1
CDR3aa: CASSYLQGGFEAFF
CDR3nt: TGTGCCAGCAGTTACCTACAGGGGGGTTTTGAAGCTTTCTTT

abundance: few
v_gene: TRBV7-2
d_gene: .
j_gene: TRBJ1-4
CDR3aa: CASSPQGPSEKLFF
CDR3nt: TGTGCCAGCAGCCCACAGGGCCCCAGTGAAAAACTGTTTTTT

abundance: .
v_gene: TRBV18
d_gene: TRBD1
j_gene: TRBJ1-2
CDR3aa: CASSPGTGGAYGYTF
CDR3nt: TGTGCCAGCTCGCCGGGGACAGGGGGGGCCTATGGCTACACCTTC

abundance: .
v_gene: TRBV28
d_gene: TRBD1
j_gene: TRBJ2-2
CDR3aa: CASSLEGAYTGELFF
CDR3nt: TGTGCCAGCAGTTTAGAGGGGGCATATACCGGGGAGCTGTTTTTT

abundance: .
v_gene: TRBV7-2
d_gene: .
j_gene: TRBJ2-7
CDR3aa: CASSLRGQATSYEQYF
CDR3nt: TGTGCCAGCAGCTTACGGGGTCAGGCCACCTCCTACGAGCAGTACTTC

abundance: .
v_gene: TRBV29-1
d_gene: TRBD1
j_gene: TRBJ1-2
CDR3aa: CSVLGGPNYGYTF
CDR3nt: TGCAGCGTTCTAGGGGGCCCAAACTATGGCTACACCTTC

abundance: once
v_gene: TRBV7-2
d_gene: .
j_gene: TRBJ2-7
CDR3aa: CASSLVSYEQYF
CDR3nt: TGTGCCAGCAGCTTAGTCAGCTACGAGCAGTACTTC

abundance: .
v_gene: TRBV6-1
d_gene: .
j_gene: TRBJ2-2
CDR3aa: CASSEPYWTDRRYTGELFF
CDR3nt: TGTGCCAGCAGTGAACCATATTGGACAGACCGGCGGTACACCGGGGAGCTGTTTTTT

abundance: .
v_gene: TRBV9
d_gene: .
j_gene: TRBJ1-5
CDR3aa: CARGGAQPQHF
CDR3nt: TGTGCCAGGGGGGGGGCCCAGCCCCAGCATTTT